This T cell receptor (beta chain) was captured by sequencing in a study of blood T cell repertoires in COVID-19. Study-wide background: T cells, B-cell-depleted T cells, or PBMCs provided the cDNA or gDNA that served as material.

Study processing details: Scientists estimated how many nucleated cells there were by amplifying reference gene primers. Sequencing used immunoSEQ multiplex PCR; TCRdb keeps in-frame clones, though not all of them. V, J and clone size reflect that table, while D and trimming were determined from the DNA. This sample yields roughly 43,000 clones, of which about 91% are seen a single time; roughly 3.9% belongs to the top ten. Losses at the gene ends were 2 bases for V and 4 bases for J; bases not matched to a gene: 4. The CDR3 covers 15 residues. Germline V CDR1 and CDR2: SGHAT, FQNNGV. The sample consisted of peripheral blood. This TCR came from a human donor in a cohort sampled during active COVID-19. The chain is built from TRBV11-2 and TRBJ2-5; 10 bases line up with TRBD1. The CDR3 region is CASSLSTGGSETQYF. In DNA form, the CDR3 reads TGTGCCAGCAGCTTATCGACAGGGGGCTCAGAGACCCAGTACTTC.